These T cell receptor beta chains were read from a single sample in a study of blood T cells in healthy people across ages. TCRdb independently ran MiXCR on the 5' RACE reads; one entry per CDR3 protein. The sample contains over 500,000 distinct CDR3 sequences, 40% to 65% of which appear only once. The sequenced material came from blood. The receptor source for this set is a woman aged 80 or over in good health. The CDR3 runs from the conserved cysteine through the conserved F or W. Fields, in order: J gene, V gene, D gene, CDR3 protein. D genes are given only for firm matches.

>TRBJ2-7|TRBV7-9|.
CASSARRDEQYF
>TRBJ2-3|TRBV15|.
CATSSSFAGFTDTQYF
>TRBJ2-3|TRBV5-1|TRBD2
CASSPLTSGGGTDTQYF
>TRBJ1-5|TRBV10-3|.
CAISVQGKNQPQHF
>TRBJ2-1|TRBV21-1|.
CASSRRGEHIEQFF
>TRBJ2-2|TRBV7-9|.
CASRDTPNTGELFF
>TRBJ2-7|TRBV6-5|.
CASSPQGRDEQYF
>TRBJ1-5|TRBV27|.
CASSFRVGAGNQPQHF
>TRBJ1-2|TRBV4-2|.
CASSQESGRANYGYTF
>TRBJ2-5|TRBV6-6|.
CAGSYGIQETQYF
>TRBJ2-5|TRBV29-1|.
CNVDRGLGGETQYF
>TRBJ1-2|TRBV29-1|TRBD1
CSVGDRTNYGYTF
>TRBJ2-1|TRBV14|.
CASSQSFLGGGYNEQFF
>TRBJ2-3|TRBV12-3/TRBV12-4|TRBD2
CASSFSGGRIQDTQYF
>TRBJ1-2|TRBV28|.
CASEEPGLNNYGYTF
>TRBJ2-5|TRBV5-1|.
CASSLASEGTQYF
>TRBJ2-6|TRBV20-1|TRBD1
CSASDRPFSGANVLTF
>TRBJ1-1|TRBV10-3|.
CAIESSGQAGTEAFF
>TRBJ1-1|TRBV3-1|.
CASSLRLNTEAFF
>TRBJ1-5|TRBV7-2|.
CASSLVYRGNQPQHF
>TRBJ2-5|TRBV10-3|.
CAISGENQETQYF
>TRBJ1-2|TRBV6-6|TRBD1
CASSYGTAPDVYGYTF
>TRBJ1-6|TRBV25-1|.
CASSTTGYSPLHF
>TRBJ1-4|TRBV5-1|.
CASSRTDQLAEKLFF
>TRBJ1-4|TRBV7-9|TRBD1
CASLQQGEEKLFF
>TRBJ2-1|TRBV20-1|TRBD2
CSARETSGGTIKQFF
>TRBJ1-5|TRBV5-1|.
CASSPGQPGQPQHF
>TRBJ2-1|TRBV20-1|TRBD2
CSGKTPGGQGNEQFF
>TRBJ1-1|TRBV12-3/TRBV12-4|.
CASSLYRDTTEAFF
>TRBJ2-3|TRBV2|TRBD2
CASHHLSGNTDTQYF
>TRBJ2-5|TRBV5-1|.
CASSWWRQETQYF
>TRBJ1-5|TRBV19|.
CASSKGELSNQPQHF
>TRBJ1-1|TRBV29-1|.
CRAGTPEAFF
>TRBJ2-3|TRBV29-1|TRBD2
CSAPGGGATDTQYF
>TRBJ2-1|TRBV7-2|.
CASSPPPRGTNEQFF
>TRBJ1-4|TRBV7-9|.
CASSFVDATNEKLFF
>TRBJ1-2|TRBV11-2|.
CASSLHSANYGYTF
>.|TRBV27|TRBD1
CASSGQGGDEQYF
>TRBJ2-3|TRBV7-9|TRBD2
CASSPSGGATDTQYF
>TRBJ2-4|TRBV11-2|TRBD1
CASLGQGSEQYF